The rows below give T cell receptor beta chains drawn from one sample of a study of low-dose radiotherapy and immunotherapy resistance in tumors. TCRdb fed the reads into MiXCR, producing one record per CDR3 protein. The sample holds some 82,000 distinct CDR3 sequences, over 15% seen once. Sample: PBMCs, taken before treatment. All receptors come from a male donor with prostate cancer. The CDR3 runs from the conserved cysteine through the conserved F or W. The D gene is left open where the match is weak. The size entry is marked missing in some rows and otherwise reads once, few, many or a size class.

TRBV12-3/TRBV12-4	few	TRBD1	TRBJ2-4	TGTGCCAGCAGCAGGACAGGACAGCTCAAAAACATTCAGTACTTC	CASSRTGQLKNIQYF
TRBV6-8	-	-	TRBJ1-3	TGTGCCAGCAGTTACTCGGGGGGCTCTGGAAACACCATATATTTT	CASSYSGGSGNTIYF
TRBV28	few	-	TRBJ1-3	TGCGCGGTACAGGGTAATTCGTACACCATATATTTT	CAVQGNSYTIYF
TRBV28	many	-	TRBJ2-7	TGTGCCAGCAGGGTACAGAGCTCCTACGAGCAGTACTTC	CASRVQSSYEQYF
TRBV18	many	-	TRBJ1-2	TGTGCCAGCTCACCACCGTCCAGGGGCATCAACTATGGTGGCTACACCTTC	CASSPPSRGINYGGYTF
TRBV20-1	many	-	TRBJ2-1	TGCAGTCCTAGGGGGGCAGCGGGAAACTACAATGAGCAGTTCTTC	CSPRGAAGNYNEQFF
TRBV20-1	-	-	TRBJ2-1	TGCAGTGCTAGAGTGACCGGGACCCGCTGGAATGAGCAGTTCTTC	CSARVTGTRWNEQFF
TRBV5-1	many	TRBD1	TRBJ2-7	TGCGCCAGCAGCTTGAGATTCTCGGGCAGGGGGCTGTCCTACGAGCAGTACTTC	CASSLRFSGRGLSYEQYF
TRBV5-1	many	TRBD1	TRBJ1-3	TGCGCCAGCAGCTCGGGACAGGGGTCTGGAAACACCATATATTTT	CASSSGQGSGNTIYF
TRBV25-1	many	TRBD1	TRBJ2-1	TGTGCCAGCAGTGAAGAGACAGGGGATGAGCAGTTCTTC	CASSEETGDEQFF
TRBV5-1	many	TRBD2	TRBJ2-1	TGCGCCAGCAGCTCGACCCTAGCGGTTTACAATGAGCAGTTCTTC	CASSSTLAVYNEQFF
TRBV5-5	many	-	TRBJ2-7	TGTGCCAGCAGCGACCGGGGACAAGTTTCCTACGAGCAGTACTTC	CASSDRGQVSYEQYF
TRBV2	many	-	TRBJ2-7	TGTGCCAGCGCGGGTCTGCTTTACGAAAACGAGCAGTACTTC	CASAGLLYENEQYF
TRBV11-1	many	TRBD2	TRBJ2-1	TGTGCCAGCAGCCTACGGACTAGGATCCCCAATGAGCAGTTCTTC	CASSLRTRIPNEQFF
TRBV19	many	-	TRBJ2-5	TGTGCCAGTTCCTTCGGGGGCCAAGAGACCCAGTACTTC	CASSFGGQETQYF
TRBV5-6	many	TRBD2	TRBJ2-1	TGTGCCAGCAGTTACGGGACTAGAGGCAATGAGCAGTTCTTC	CASSYGTRGNEQFF
TRBV7-9	many	-	TRBJ2-7	TGTGCCAGCAGCTTAGGGGAGTGGTACGAGCAGTACTTC	CASSLGEWYEQYF
TRBV20-1	many	-	TRBJ2-7	TGCAGTGCGGCAGGGGAGTACGAGCAGTACTTC	CSAAGEYEQYF
TRBV6-5	many	-	TRBJ1-1	TGTGCCAGCAGTTACTCGGCGCAGGGGTTTGAAACTTTCTTT	CASSYSAQGFETFF
TRBV4-1	many	TRBD1	TRBJ1-2	TGCGCCAGCAGCCAAACCCCGGGACAGGGAAACTATGGCTACACCTTC	CASSQTPGQGNYGYTF
TRBV20-1	many	-	TRBJ2-4	TGCAGTGCCCCGGACCGACTAGCCAAAAACATTCAGTACTTC	CSAPDRLAKNIQYF
TRBV29-1	many	-	TRBJ2-7	TGCAGCGTTGCTTCGGGGGCGGAGGAGCAGTACTTC	CSVASGAEEQYF
TRBV11-2	-	TRBD2	TRBJ2-3	TGTGCCAGCAGACCCAACTTAGCGGGATCAGATACGCAGTATTTT	CASRPNLAGSDTQYF
TRBV7-3	many	-	TRBJ2-5	TGTGCCAGCAGCTTAACTTCGGACGAGACCCAGTACTTC	CASSLTSDETQYF
TRBV7-9	many	-	TRBJ2-2	TGTGCCAGCAGCTTGGCTGGGGTAAACACCGGGGAGCTGTTTTTT	CASSLAGVNTGELFF
TRBV10-3	many	-	TRBJ2-7	TGTGCCATCAGTGAGTCGGGCGGAACCTACGAGCAGTACTTC	CAISESGGTYEQYF
TRBV25-1	-	-	TRBJ1-2	TGTGCCAGCGCAGAGGCTGCCGGCTACACCTTC	CASAEAAGYTF
TRBV5-1	many	-	TRBJ1-2	TGCGCCAGCAGCTCTGGCAGGGACGGAATCTATGGCTACACCTTC	CASSSGRDGIYGYTF
TRBV6-2/TRBV6-3	-	TRBD2	TRBJ2-3	TGTGCCAGCAGTTATGGGGGGGTGGCAGATACGCAGTATTTT	CASSYGGVADTQYF
TRBV5-1	many	-	TRBJ2-2	TGCGCCAGCAGCTTGGCGCTCTTGCAGGGCACCGGGGAGCTGTTTTTT	CASSLALLQGTGELFF
TRBV7-2	many	TRBD2	TRBJ2-5	TGTGCCAGCAGCTATCAGCGGGGGGGATCGGAGACCCAGTACTTC	CASSYQRGGSETQYF
TRBV19	many	-	TRBJ1-2	TGTGCCAGTGGACCGGGCCAGGGGGGCTACACCTTC	CASGPGQGGYTF
TRBV6-5	many	TRBD1	TRBJ2-3	TGTGCGGACAAGGGTCACAGGGGGCATGTGGGAGATACGCAGTATTTT	CADKGHRGHVGDTQYF
TRBV4-2	many	TRBD2	TRBJ2-1	TGTGCCAGCAGCCGAGGAGCGGGGGGTTCTATCGATGAGCAGTTCTTC	CASSRGAGGSIDEQFF
TRBV5-4	many	TRBD1	TRBJ2-5	TGTGCCAGCAGCTTTGACAGGGTTTCAGAGACCCAGTACTTC	CASSFDRVSETQYF
TRBV13	many	-	TRBJ2-7	TGTGCCAGCAGTGTAGCGGCCGGCTCCTACGAGCAGTACTTC	CASSVAAGSYEQYF
TRBV20-1	many	TRBD2	TRBJ2-2	TGCAGTGCTAGAGAAGAGCCTAGCGGGACCACCGGGGAGCTGTTTTTT	CSAREEPSGTTGELFF
TRBV6-1	many	TRBD2	TRBJ2-2	TGTGCCAGCAGTGCGGAGGGCGGGAGAGTCGGGGAGCTGTTTTTT	CASSAEGGRVGELFF
TRBV5-1	many	-	TRBJ2-7	TGCGCCAGCAGCGAACTACAGGGGGGGTACGAGCAGTACTTC	CASSELQGGYEQYF
TRBV5-1	many	TRBD2	TRBJ2-2	TGCGCCAGCAGCGTTGGCGGAGCGGGAGTGGTCACCGGGGAGCTGTTTTTT	CASSVGGAGVVTGELFF
TRBV27	-	-	TRBJ1-5	TGTGCCAGCAGTAAACAGGGCCCCAATCAGCCCCAGCATTTT	CASSKQGPNQPQHF
TRBV20-1	many	-	TRBJ1-5	TGCAGTGCTAGAGACGACAGGCCCTATCAGCCCCAGCATTTT	CSARDDRPYQPQHF
TRBV7-9	many	-	TRBJ2-5	TGTGCCAGCAGCTTAGCGCTGACCGGGGGCGGAGAGACCCAGTACTTC	CASSLALTGGGETQYF
TRBV2	many	-	TRBJ1-5	TGTGCCAGCACGGGAGACGGCAATCAGCCCCAGCATTTT	CASTGDGNQPQHF
TRBV11-2	-	TRBD2	TRBJ2-1	TGTGCCAGCAGCAAACTAGCGGGAGGGCCGGGGCAGTTCTTC	CASSKLAGGPGQFF
TRBV12-3/TRBV12-4	many	-	TRBJ1-2	TGTGCCAGCAGTTTGGGTCCCAATGGCTACACCTTC	CASSLGPNGYTF
TRBV28	many	-	TRBJ1-1	TGTGCCAGCAGTAGGGGCTATGAAGCTTTCTTT	CASSRGYEAFF
TRBV7-9	many	-	TRBJ2-3	TGTGCCAGCAGCTTCGTAACGGGAGCAACAGATACGCAGTATTTT	CASSFVTGATDTQYF
TRBV19	many	TRBD2	TRBJ2-5	TGTGCCAGTAGTGGGGGGGTTCGAGAGACCCAGTACTTC	CASSGGVRETQYF
TRBV25-1	many	-	TRBJ2-5	TGTGCCAGCAGCCCGGGACCTGGCGGGACCCAGTACTTC	CASSPGPGGTQYF
TRBV2	many	TRBD1	TRBJ2-7	TGTGCCAGCAAAGGGACAGGGGTCGGGTTTGGTGAGCAGTACTTC	CASKGTGVGFGEQYF
TRBV12-3/TRBV12-4	many	-	TRBJ2-1	TGTGCCAGCAGCAGAAACCTGGACCGGTATTCCTACAATGAGCAGTTCTTC	CASSRNLDRYSYNEQFF
TRBV7-3	many	-	TRBJ2-1	TGTGCCAGCAGCTTAACCGTCGGGGTTTACAATGAGCAGTTCTTC	CASSLTVGVYNEQFF
TRBV7-9	many	TRBD1	TRBJ2-7	TGTGCCAGCAGAGACAGGGCCCACGAGCAGTACTTC	CASRDRAHEQYF
TRBV7-2	medium-sized	-	TRBJ2-3	TGTGCCAGCAGTCGACGACTAGATAGACGCACAGATACGCAGTATTTT	CASSRRLDRRTDTQYF
TRBV7-9	many	-	TRBJ1-1	TGTGCCAGCACCCCTGTGGGGCAGGTGAACACTGAAGCTTTCTTT	CASTPVGQVNTEAFF
TRBV4-1	many	-	TRBJ1-5	TGTGCCAGCAGCCAAGACAGAAATCAGCCCCAGCATTTT	CASSQDRNQPQHF
TRBV3-1	many	-	TRBJ2-1	TGTGCCAGCAGCCTGGGGGTCAATGAGCAGTTCTTC	CASSLGVNEQFF
TRBV30	many	TRBD1	TRBJ1-1	TGTGCCTGGAAGAACGACAGGGGGGCTGAAGCTTTCTTT	CAWKNDRGAEAFF